The 31 T cell receptor beta chains given below trace back to one sample, sequenced in a study of molecular identifiers for immune sequencing clone quantification. TCRdb itself ran the PCR reads through MiXCR, one entry per CDR3 protein. The data show 300,000 to 400,000 distinct CDR3 sequences, around a fifth seen once. Specimen: naive CD8+ T cells from blood, with Jurkat cell RNA spiked in. Subset: FACS-sorted CD8+CD4-CCR7+CD45RA+ naive T cells. Receptor source: a human donor in good health. Some libraries in this study had Jurkat cell RNA spiked in.

The chain joins TRBV2 to TRBJ2-7; D is possibly TRBD1 (6 bases). This CDR3 is 16 amino acids long. CDR1 SNHLY and CDR2 FYNNEI come from the germline V gene. V lost 0 bases and J 2 bases, leaving 14 bases between the germline ends. CDR3 coding DNA: TGTGCCAGCAGTGAAGCGGGGGCGGGTTCCACCTACGAGCAGTACTTC. Translating it yields CASSEAGAGSTYEQYF. The full variable domain, with the rest looked up from reference TRBV2 and TRBJ2-7, is EPEVTQTPSHQVTQMGQEVILRCVPISNHLYFYWYRQILGQKVEFLVSFYNNEISEKSEIFDDQFSVERPDGSNFTLKIRSTKLEDSAMYFCASSEAGAGSTYEQYFGPGTRLTVT.

On this clonotype: In this CDR3 the conserved last residue, phenylalanine or tryptophan, is missing, so a read error is likely. This sequence joins TRBV24-1 and TRBJ2-5, with 9 bases identical to TRBD2. From germline, CDR1 is KGHDR and CDR2 SFDVKD. The CDR3 extends over 16 amino acids. V shed 3 bases and J 2 bases; nucleotides not matched to a gene: 6. The CDR3 spells CATSDPTSGAQETQYL. CDR3 sequence (DNA): TGTGCCACCAGTGATCCGACTAGCGGAGCGCAAGAGACCCAGTACCTC.

Ten or more counts support this clonotype. The V gene is TRBV11-2, the J gene TRBJ2-3; D possibly corresponds to TRBD1 (6 bases). Germline V lookup: CDR1 SGHAT, CDR2 FQNNGV. Trimming removed 4 bases from V and 0 bases from J, with 11 bases in between. The length of the CDR3 is 15 residues. CDR3 loop: CASSYSGTSTDTQYF. CDR3 DNA sequence: TGTGCCAGCAGCTACTCCGGGACAAGCACAGATACGCAGTATTTT.

This clonotype occurred a few times. The rearrangement uses TRBV6-5 and TRBJ2-1, with D perhaps matching TRBD2 (5 bases). Trimming took 0 bases from V and 4 from J, leaving 13 bases between them. CDR1 is MNHEY and CDR2 is SVGAGI in the germline V gene. This CDR3 contains 16 residues. The CDR3 region has the DNA TGTGCCAGCAGTTACTCGCCGGGGATACTATACAATGAGCAGTTCTTC. This codes for CASSYSPGILYNEQFF.

This clonotype was counted ten times or more. The CDR3 reads CASSLGDRGLDTQYF. The CDR3 bases are TGTGCCAGCAGTTTGGGGGACAGGGGGCTAGATACGCAGTATTTT. The chain recombines TRBV12-3 or TRBV12-4 with TRBJ2-3; 12 nucleotides agree with TRBD1. The junction had 3 bases not matched to a gene; V was cut back by 3 bases and J by 5 bases. This CDR3 has 15 amino acids.

In its sample, this clonotype was seen many times. The rearrangement uses TRBV7-9 and TRBJ2-5, with D possibly matching TRBD1 (5 bases). CDR3 length equals 16 residues. Trimming left V 5 bases short and J 0 bases short, with 16 bases between. CDR1 SEHNR and CDR2 FQNEAQ come from the germline V gene (reference sequence). The chain's CDR3 is CASSLRDPSYQETQYF. CDR3 coding DNA: TGTGCCAGCAGCCTCAGGGATCCGAGCTACCAAGAGACCCAGTACTTC.

Details on this clonotype: This may stem from a read error, because a much larger clone lies one nucleotide away. Without the conserved terminal phenylalanine or tryptophan, this CDR3 likely stems from a read error. V is TRBV6-5 and J is TRBJ1-1, with unresolved D. Germline assignment: CDR1 MNHEY and CDR2 SVGAGI. The CDR3 is made up of 13 amino acids. Trimming pared 0 bases from V and 2 bases from J, leaving 4 bases between. DNA of the CDR3: TGTGCCAGCAGTTACTCGATTAACACTGAAGCTTTCATT. Its protein product is CASSYSINTEAFI.

J is TRBJ1-2 and V is TRBV19, with a possible D match to TRBD1 (6 bases). V shed 3 bases and J shed 5 bases, with 16 bases lying between them. CDR1 and CDR2 (germline): LNHDA, SQIVND (reference sequence). The CDR3 totals 15 residues. The DNA for the CDR3 is TGTGCCAGTAGTATCCCGGGACACCTAAGATATGGCTACACCTTC. It is translated as CASSIPGHLRYGYTF.

This clonotype was picked up many times. The V gene is TRBV13, the J gene TRBJ2-7, with TRBD1 matching 7 bases. This CDR3 has 14 residues. The V and J ends lost 1 base and 5 bases, in that order; junction bases with no gene match: 5. CDR1 is PRHDT and CDR2 is FYEKMQ in the germline V gene (reference sequence). CDR3 loop: CASSLAGGMDEQYF. Written as DNA, the CDR3 is TGTGCCAGCAGCTTAGCAGGGGGAATGGACGAGCAGTACTTC.

Of note for this clonotype: A much larger clone lies one base from this, so it may be a read error. The CDR3, as DNA: TGTGCCAGCATCTACAACAGATTGAACACTGAAGCTTTCTTT. This translates into CASIYNRLNTEAFF. This rearrangement joins TRBV7-9 to TRBJ1-1, with D hard to call. CDR1 SEHNR and CDR2 FQNEAQ come from the germline V gene (reference sequence). The CDR3 consists of 14 residues. V was trimmed by 7 bases and J by 0 bases, leaving 12 bases between them.

This clonotype has only one observation. This clone may be a read error of a much larger clone one base away. The chain is built from TRBV11-2 and TRBJ2-7; D gene unclear. The CDR3 covers 15 residues. Germline CDR1 reads SGHAT; CDR2 reads FQNNGV. The CDR3: CASSPVPGPHYGQYF. CDR3 bases: TGTGCCAGCAGCCCAGTCCCCGGTCCTCACTACGGGCAGTACTTC.

At least ten counts were recorded for this clonotype. The rearrangement uses TRBV29-1 and TRBJ1-1; D unresolved. Trimming removed 4 bases at V and 1 base at J, with 4 bases between. Germline V gives CDR1 SQVTM, CDR2 ANQGSEA. The CDR3 loop spans 11 amino acids. CDR3 sequence reads: CSVVANTEAFF. The CDR3 nucleotides are TGCAGCGTTGTAGCGAACACTGAAGCTTTCTTT.

This clonotype was recorded at least ten times. The chain links TRBV5-1 to TRBJ1-1, with unresolved D. CDR3 size: 13 residues. In germline, CDR1 is SGHRS, CDR2 YFSETQ. With 4 bases removed from V and 0 bases from J, the gap between germline ends came to 7 bases. This chain's CDR3 is CASSGSMNTEAFF. Written as DNA, the CDR3 is TGCGCCAGCAGCGGAAGTATGAACACTGAAGCTTTCTTT.

The chain combines TRBV12-3 or TRBV12-4 with TRBJ2-1, with a tentative D call TRBD1 (6 bases). V lost 2 bases, J lost 2 bases, and 13 bases lay in between. The CDR3 is 16 amino acids. DNA of the CDR3: TGTGCCAGCAGTTTAAGGTTAGGGACACCCTACAATGAGCAGTTCTTC. Translated: CASSLRLGTPYNEQFF.

The V and J genes are TRBV12-3 or TRBV12-4 and TRBJ1-2, with 7 bases lining up with TRBD1. The V and J ends lost 5 bases and 2 bases, in that order; junction bases with no gene match: 11. The CDR3 has 16 residues. The CDR3 sequence is CASSPDRVDANYGYTF. The CDR3 DNA reads as TGTGCCAGCAGTCCCGACAGGGTTGATGCAAACTATGGCTACACCTTC.

Notes on this clonotype: Being one base from a much bigger clone, this may be a read error. In nucleotides, the CDR3 is TGTGCCTGCAGTGACGGGCCAGACTACGAGCAGTACTTC. This encodes CACSDGPDYEQYF. The chain combines TRBV7-6 with TRBJ2-7; D gene unclear. The CDR3 sequence is 13 residues long. Germline CDR1 and CDR2: SGHVS and FNYEAQ.

This clonotype was found many times. V is TRBV7-6 and J is TRBJ2-3; TRBD2 matches at 7 bases. There are 17 residues in the CDR3. The V segment lost 5 bases and the J segment 4 bases; nucleotides outside the gene matches: 15. Germline assignment: CDR1 SGHVS and CDR2 FNYEAQ. This CDR3 is CASSLPAGSPPADTQYF. As DNA, the CDR3 is TGTGCCAGCAGCCTGCCAGCGGGGTCCCCCCCTGCAGATACGCAGTATTTT.

Notes on this clonotype: This may stem from a read error, because a much larger clone lies one nucleotide away. The J gene is TRBJ2-5, the V gene TRBV6-6, with unresolved D. The CDR3 covers 14 residues. Germline V gives CDR1 MNHNY, CDR2 SVGAGI (reference sequence). The CDR3 DNA is TGTGCCAGCAGCCCCGACTTGGTACAAGGGACCCAGTACTTC. Its translation is CASSPDLVQGTQYF.

This clonotype was seen more than once but under ten times. The chain uses TRBV9 and TRBJ2-6; D is possibly TRBD1 (6 bases). V was clipped by 4 bases and J by 0 bases, with 11 bases between them. CDR3 length equals 16 residues. The germline V gene has CDR1 SGDLS and CDR2 YYNGEE. Here the CDR3 DNA reads TGTGCCAGCAGCTTAGAGGACAGCTCTGGGGCCAACGTCCTGACTTTC. Its protein is CASSLEDSSGANVLTF.

This clonotype was recorded at least ten times. The chain joins TRBV7-9 to TRBJ2-3; D uncertain. This CDR3 has 14 amino acids. Deletions cut 0 bases from V and 1 base from J, with 5 bases between. CDR1 and CDR2 (germline): SEHNR, FQNEAQ (reference sequence). In nucleotides, the CDR3 is TGTGCCAGCAGCTTAGCGCGCGGCACAGATACGCAGTATTTT. It specifies CASSLARGTDTQYF. Combining the CDR3 with reference TRBV7-9 and TRBJ2-3 gives the whole variable domain DTGVSQNPRHKITKRGQNVTFRCDPISEHNRLYWYRQTLGQGPEFLTYFQNEAQLEKSRLLSDRFSAERPKGSFSTLEIQRTEQGDSAMYLCASSLARGTDTQYFGPGTRLTVL.

Ten or more counts support this clonotype. This chain uses TRBV3-1 with TRBJ2-2; D possibly corresponds to TRBD2 (6 bases). The CDR3 loop spans 15 amino acids. Trimming removed 3 bases from V and 1 base from J, with 9 bases in between. Per germline, CDR1 LGHDT and CDR2 YNNKEL (reference sequence). CDR3 nucleotide sequence: TGTGCCAGCAGCCATGTTAGCGGGAACACCGGGGAGCTGTTTTTT. This codes for CASSHVSGNTGELFF.

Comment on this clonotype: An end of the junction does not agree with germline; a read error may underlie this. The chain recombines TRBV12-3 or TRBV12-4 with TRBJ2-1, with a weak D call TRBD1 (7 bases). This CDR3 comprises 16 residues. CDR3 DNA: TGTGCCAGCAATAAAGGGGGGACAGCCCTTTACAATGAGCAGCTCTTC. Amino acids: CASNKGGTALYNEQLF.

This clonotype showed up many times. The chain links TRBV7-6 to TRBJ2-2; no firm D call. This CDR3 has 17 residues. Germline CDR1 and CDR2: SGHVS and FNYEAQ. V lost 1 base to trimming and J lost 0 bases, with 12 bases between them. This CDR3 is CASSLDIIRANTGELFF. DNA for the CDR3: TGTGCCAGCAGCTTAGATATAATTCGGGCGAACACCGGGGAGCTGTTTTTT.

The chain uses TRBV13 and TRBJ1-2, with a tentative D call TRBD1 (5 bases). Deletions cut 0 bases from V and 7 bases from J, with 15 bases between. In germline, CDR1 is PRHDT, CDR2 FYEKMQ (reference sequence). This CDR3 has 15 amino acids. CDR3 nucleotide sequence: TGTGCCAGCAGCTTAGGGTCCCAGGGACGGTTTGGCTACACCTTC. This gives the protein CASSLGSQGRFGYTF.

As to this clonotype: A read error is possible here, since a much larger clone lies one base away. The chain uses TRBV14 and TRBJ1-3; no reliable D call. This CDR3 contains 15 residues. Germline V gives CDR1 SGHDN, CDR2 FVKESK. In nucleotides, the CDR3 is TGTGCCAACAGCCAAGAAGAAGATCTCGGGGACACCATATATTTT. Amino acids: CANSQEEDLGDTIYF.

This clonotype came up a few times. V is TRBV20-1 and J is TRBJ2-7; 7 bases line up with TRBD1. The V gene's germline CDR1 is DFQATT and CDR2 SNEGSKA (reference sequence). J lost 0 bases, V lost 3 bases, and 11 bases had no gene match. This CDR3 contains 16 residues. CDR3 protein: CSARDLGQGVSYEQYF. CDR3 coding DNA: TGCAGTGCTAGGGACCTTGGGCAGGGGGTCTCCTACGAGCAGTACTTC.

A few counts support this clonotype. The rearrangement uses TRBV10-3 and TRBJ2-7; D is unclear. Trimming shortened V by 8 bases and J by 6 bases, and 14 bases separated the two germline ends. The CDR3 has 12 residues. From germline, CDR1 is ENHRY and CDR2 SYGVKD. CDR3 sequence reads: CAIASTATEQYF. The DNA of the CDR3 is TGTGCCATCGCCTCCACTGCCACCGAGCAGTACTTC.

With regard to this clonotype: The junction departs from the called germline gene at one end, perhaps through a read error. The V and J genes are TRBV9 and TRBJ2-3, with D tentatively TRBD2 (5 bases). Germline CDR1 SGDLS, CDR2 YYNGEE. CDR3 size: 13 residues. CDR3 sequence (DNA): TGTGCCGGCAGCGGAACAGGCACAGATACGCAGTATTTT. It specifies CAGSGTGTDTQYF.

The rearrangement links TRBV10-3 to TRBJ1-2, with 7 bases matching TRBD1. This CDR3 is 14 amino acids long. V shed 5 bases and J 5 bases; nucleotides not matched to a gene: 8. CDR1 is ENHRY, CDR2 SYGVKD, per germline. The CDR3 loop reads CAISKGDSLYGYTF. The DNA of the CDR3 is TGTGCCATCAGTAAGGGGGACAGTCTATATGGCTACACCTTC.

This clonotype has a count of ten or more. The genes are TRBV7-9 and TRBJ2-7; 7 bases are a match to TRBD1. V shed 7 bases, J shed 5 bases, and the junction held 14 bases outside the gene matches. Per the germline V gene, CDR1 is SEHNR and CDR2 is FQNEAQ (reference sequence). There are 15 residues in the CDR3. The CDR3: CASNRDPTGLHEQYF. The CDR3 nucleotides are TGTGCCAGCAACCGAGATCCGACAGGGTTGCACGAGCAGTACTTC.

This clonotype came up a few times. V usage is TRBV12-3 or TRBV12-4 and J usage is TRBJ1-2; D remains unclear. This CDR3 has 17 amino acids. V gave up 6 bases and J gave up 5 bases, with 25 bases separating them. Here the CDR3 DNA reads TGTGCCAGCAGCCATTCCCCCGTGGAGGGAGAAACTTATGGCTACACCTTC. It yields the protein CASSHSPVEGETYGYTF.